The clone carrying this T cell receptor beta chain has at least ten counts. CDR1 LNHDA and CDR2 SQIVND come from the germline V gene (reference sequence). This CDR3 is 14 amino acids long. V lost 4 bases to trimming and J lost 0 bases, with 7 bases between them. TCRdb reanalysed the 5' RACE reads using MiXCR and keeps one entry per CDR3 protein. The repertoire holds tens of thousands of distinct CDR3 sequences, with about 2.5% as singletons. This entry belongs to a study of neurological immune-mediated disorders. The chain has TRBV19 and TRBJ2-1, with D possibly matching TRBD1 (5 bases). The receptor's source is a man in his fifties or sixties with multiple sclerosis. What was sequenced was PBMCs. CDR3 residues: CASSKQVSYNEQFF. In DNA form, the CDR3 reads TGTGCCAGTAGTAAACAGGTCTCCTACAATGAGCAGTTCTTC.